Reported below is one TCR beta chain. There is no known antigen for this receptor. The data stem from a study of T cells expressing NK-cell markers (dated by TCRdb to 2020 to 2022). For the wider study: Fewer than ten donors provided sorted CD3+CD56+NKG2C+, CD3+CD56+NKG2C- and CD3+CD56-NKG2C+ T-cell subsets, whose TCR beta-chain repertoires were profiled. Among the eight sequenced donors, only one was HCMV-seronegative, while the other seven were HCMV-seropositive. All eight donors whose samples were sequenced were randomly selected healthy volunteers, three of them men and five women. Libraries were sequenced as 2 x 150 bp reads on Illumina HiSeq 2000/2500, MiSeq or NextSeq. Points the paper makes about the study in general: Those dominant clonotypes were again the most abundant among CD3+CD56-NKG2C+ cells in a few donors, at roughly 25-60.1%. Whether the expanded NKG2C-expressing T cell clones were specific for HCMV antigens was left unclear. In six donors, the dominant CD3+CD56+NKG2C+ clonotypes ranked among the top 10 CD8+ clonotypes, making up roughly 1.0-8% of CD8+ T cells.

TCRdb records Illumina HiSeq 2000 as the sequencer. The TCR beta cDNA libraries were made using 5'RACE template switching, a step that added both a universal primer site and unique molecular identifiers. Priming for cDNA synthesis came from the TCR beta constant segment, and two successive PCR amplification steps followed. The published analysis was carried out like this. MIGEC handled demultiplexing of the reads and grouping by UMI, while MiTCR was used to assemble and quantify clonotypes. Only TCR cDNA sequences supported by at least two reads were kept to exclude erroneous sequences. The tcR package was used for downstream repertoire analysis, and clonotypes were matched across fractions by CDR3 nucleotide sequence plus V segment. VDJmatch was used to annotate antigen specificity against VDJdb, with one amino acid substitution in CDR3 permitted. Once TCRdb had reprocessed the reads, it stored one entry per CDR3 protein sequence and supplied no DNA. These V and J calls rely on TCRdb rather than the paper's analysis. The sample table gives about 260,000 distinct CDR3 sequences. The ten largest clones represent around 4.3% of the sample.

To determine HCMV serostatus, a commercial ELISA kit was used to detect HCMV-specific IgG in serum. Ficoll density gradient centrifugation was used to isolate peripheral blood mononuclear cells from blood. The CDR3 sequence holds 17 residues, the cysteine and phenylalanine included. This entry has no DNA. As encoded in the germline V gene (reference sequence), CDR1 is LNHDA while CDR2 is SQIVND. The chain is made from TRBV19 and TRBJ2-2; TCRdb's D gene call, TRBD2, goes unchecked for lack of DNA. Specimen: blood T cells: a sorted CD56 or NKG2C T cell subset, CD4+ or CD8+ T cells, or bulk PBMC T cells (not recorded which). This TCR was recovered from a woman aged 18 to 75 in good health. The CDR3 protein sequence reads: CASRDEWLAGVGGELFF.